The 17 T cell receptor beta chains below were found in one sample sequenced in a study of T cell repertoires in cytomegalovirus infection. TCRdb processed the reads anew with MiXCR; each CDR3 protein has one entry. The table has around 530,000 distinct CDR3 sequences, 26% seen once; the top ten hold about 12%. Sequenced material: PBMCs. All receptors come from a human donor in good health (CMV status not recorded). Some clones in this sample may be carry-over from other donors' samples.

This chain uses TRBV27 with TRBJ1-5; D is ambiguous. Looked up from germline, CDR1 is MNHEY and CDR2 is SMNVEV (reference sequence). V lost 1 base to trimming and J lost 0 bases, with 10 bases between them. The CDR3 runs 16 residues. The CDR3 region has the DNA TGTGCCAGCAGTTTATACGGCAGCCTTAGCAATCAGCCCCAGCATTTT. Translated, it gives CASSLYGSLSNQPQHF.

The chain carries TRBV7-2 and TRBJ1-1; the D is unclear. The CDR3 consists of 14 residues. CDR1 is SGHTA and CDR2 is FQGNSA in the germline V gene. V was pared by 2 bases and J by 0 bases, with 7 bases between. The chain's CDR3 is CASSLITVNTEAFF. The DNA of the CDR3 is TGTGCCAGCAGCTTAATTACGGTGAACACTGAAGCTTTCTTT.

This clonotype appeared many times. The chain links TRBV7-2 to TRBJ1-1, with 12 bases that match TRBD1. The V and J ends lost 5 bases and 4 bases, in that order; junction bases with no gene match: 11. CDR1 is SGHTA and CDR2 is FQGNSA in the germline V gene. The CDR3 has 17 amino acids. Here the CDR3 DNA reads TGTGCCAGCAGCCCTAGGAGGGGGGACAGGGGGCTCACTGAAGCTTTCTTT. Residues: CASSPRRGDRGLTEAFF.

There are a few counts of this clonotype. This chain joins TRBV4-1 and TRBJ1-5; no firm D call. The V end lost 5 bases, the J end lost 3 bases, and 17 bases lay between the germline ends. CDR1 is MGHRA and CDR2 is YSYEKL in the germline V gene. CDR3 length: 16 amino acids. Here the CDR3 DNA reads TGCGCCAGCAGCAAAGGGTTCGGATTGGACAATCAGCCCCAGCATTTT. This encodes CASSKGFGLDNQPQHF.

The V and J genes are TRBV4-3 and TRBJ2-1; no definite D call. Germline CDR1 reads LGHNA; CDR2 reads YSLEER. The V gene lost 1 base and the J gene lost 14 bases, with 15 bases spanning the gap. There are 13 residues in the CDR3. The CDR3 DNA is TGCGCCAGCAGCCAAGCAGGTTCTCTCATCGAGTTCTTC. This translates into CASSQAGSLIEFF.

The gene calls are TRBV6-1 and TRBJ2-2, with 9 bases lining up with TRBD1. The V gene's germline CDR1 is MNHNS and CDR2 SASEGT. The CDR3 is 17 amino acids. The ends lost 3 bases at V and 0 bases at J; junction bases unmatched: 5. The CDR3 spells CASSERRQGANTGELFF. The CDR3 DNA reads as TGTGCCAGCAGTGAGAGAAGACAGGGGGCGAACACCGGGGAGCTGTTTTTT.

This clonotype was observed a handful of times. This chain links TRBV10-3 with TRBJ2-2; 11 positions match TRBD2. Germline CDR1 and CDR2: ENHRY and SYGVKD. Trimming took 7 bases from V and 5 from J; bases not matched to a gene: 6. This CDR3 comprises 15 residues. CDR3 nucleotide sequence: TGTGCCATCACCCAACTAGCGGGAGTTACCGGGGAGCTGTTTTTT. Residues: CAITQLAGVTGELFF.

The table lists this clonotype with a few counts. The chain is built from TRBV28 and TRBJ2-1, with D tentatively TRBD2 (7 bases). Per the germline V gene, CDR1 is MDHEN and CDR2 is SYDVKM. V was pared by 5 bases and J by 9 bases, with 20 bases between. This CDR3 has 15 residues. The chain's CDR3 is CASSPGAGVGREQFF. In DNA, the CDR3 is TGTGCCAGCAGTCCAGGGGCGGGAGTAGGGCGTGAGCAGTTCTTC.

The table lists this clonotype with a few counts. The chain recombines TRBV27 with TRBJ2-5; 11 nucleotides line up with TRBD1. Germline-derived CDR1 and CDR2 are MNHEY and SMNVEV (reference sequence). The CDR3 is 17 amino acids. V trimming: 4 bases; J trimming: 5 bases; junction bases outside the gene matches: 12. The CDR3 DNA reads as TGTGCCAGCAGTTCCAGACTGGACAGGGGGCTGTGGGAGACCCAGTACTTC. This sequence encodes CASSSRLDRGLWETQYF.

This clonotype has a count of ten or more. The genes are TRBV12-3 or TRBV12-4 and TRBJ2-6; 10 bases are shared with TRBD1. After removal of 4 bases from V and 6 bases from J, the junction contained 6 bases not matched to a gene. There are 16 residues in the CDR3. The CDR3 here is CASSSRDRGEANVLTF. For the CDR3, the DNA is TGTGCCAGCAGTTCCCGGGACAGGGGTGAGGCCAACGTCCTGACTTTC.

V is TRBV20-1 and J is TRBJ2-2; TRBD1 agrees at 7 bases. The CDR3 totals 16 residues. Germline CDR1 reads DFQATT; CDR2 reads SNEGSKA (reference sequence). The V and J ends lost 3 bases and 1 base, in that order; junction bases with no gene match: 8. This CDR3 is CSARPTGWGNTGELFF. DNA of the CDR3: TGCAGTGCTAGGCCGACAGGGTGGGGGAACACCGGGGAGCTGTTTTTT.

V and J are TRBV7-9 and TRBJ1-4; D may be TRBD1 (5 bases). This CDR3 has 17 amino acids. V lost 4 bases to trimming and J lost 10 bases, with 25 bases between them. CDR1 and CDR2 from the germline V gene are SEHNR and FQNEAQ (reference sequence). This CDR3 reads CASSSTTTTVQRLKLFF. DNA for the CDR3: TGTGCCAGCAGCTCAACCACCACGACAGTACAGAGACTAAAACTGTTTTTT.

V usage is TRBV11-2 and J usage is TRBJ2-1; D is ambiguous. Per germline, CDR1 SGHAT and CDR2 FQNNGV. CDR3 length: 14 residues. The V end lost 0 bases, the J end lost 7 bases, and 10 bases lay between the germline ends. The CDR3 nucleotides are TGTGCCAGCAGCTTAGATCCGGTCGGGAATGAGCAGTTCTTC. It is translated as CASSLDPVGNEQFF.

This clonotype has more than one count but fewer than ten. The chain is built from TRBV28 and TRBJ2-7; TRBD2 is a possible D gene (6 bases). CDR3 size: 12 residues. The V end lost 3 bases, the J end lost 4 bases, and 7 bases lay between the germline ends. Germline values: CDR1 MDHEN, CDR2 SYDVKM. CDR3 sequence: CASSFGTYEQYV. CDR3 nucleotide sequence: TGTGCCAGCAGTTTCGGGACTTACGAGCAGTACGTC.

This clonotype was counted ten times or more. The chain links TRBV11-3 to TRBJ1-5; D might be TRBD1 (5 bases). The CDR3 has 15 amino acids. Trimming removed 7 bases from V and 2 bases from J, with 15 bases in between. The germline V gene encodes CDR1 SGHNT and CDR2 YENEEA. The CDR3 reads CASKCRDLRNQPQHF. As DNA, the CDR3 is TGTGCCAGCAAATGCCGGGACCTACGCAATCAGCCCCAGCATTTT.

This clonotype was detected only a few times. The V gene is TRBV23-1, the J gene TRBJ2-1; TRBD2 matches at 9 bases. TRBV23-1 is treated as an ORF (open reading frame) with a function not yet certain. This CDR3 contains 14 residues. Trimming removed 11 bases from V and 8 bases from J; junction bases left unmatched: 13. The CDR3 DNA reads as TGCGCCGCCCAAAGACTAGCGGCTTATGATGAGCAGTTCTTC. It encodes CAAQRLAAYDEQFF.

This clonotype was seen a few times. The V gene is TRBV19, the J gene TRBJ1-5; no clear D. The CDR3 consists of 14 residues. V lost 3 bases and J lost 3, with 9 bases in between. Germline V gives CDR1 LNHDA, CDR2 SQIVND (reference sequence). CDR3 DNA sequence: TGTGCCAGTAGTATGCCCCAGAACAATCAGCCCCAGCATTTT. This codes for CASSMPQNNQPQHF.